This T cell receptor (beta chain) was observed in a study of T cells after yellow fever vaccination. Germline loops: CDR1 GTSNPN, CDR2 SVGIG (reference sequence). This CDR3 is built from 12 residues. V shed 7 bases and J shed 12 bases, with 20 bases lying between them. Findings of the study overall: Weaker in magnitude, the secondary response showed a faster peak on day 5 versus 15. Clonotypes appearing in both CD4 and CD8 compartments existed, and their share was small.

TCRdb reprocessed the 5' RACE reads with MiXCR, giving one entry per CDR3 protein. The sample lists around 320,000 distinct CDR3 sequences; 3.5% to 4.5% were seen once. This clonotype appeared many times. The antigen is unknown. The sequencing used PBMCs, collected 15 days after the yellow fever booster vaccination. The chain joins TRBV30 to TRBJ2-3; D gene uncertain. The TCR was taken from a man aged 18 to 29 who received the YFV17D yellow fever vaccine. CDR3 region: CASSEVPLEQYF. Here the CDR3 DNA reads TGTGCCTCCTCCGAAGTCCCCTTGGAACAGTATTTT.